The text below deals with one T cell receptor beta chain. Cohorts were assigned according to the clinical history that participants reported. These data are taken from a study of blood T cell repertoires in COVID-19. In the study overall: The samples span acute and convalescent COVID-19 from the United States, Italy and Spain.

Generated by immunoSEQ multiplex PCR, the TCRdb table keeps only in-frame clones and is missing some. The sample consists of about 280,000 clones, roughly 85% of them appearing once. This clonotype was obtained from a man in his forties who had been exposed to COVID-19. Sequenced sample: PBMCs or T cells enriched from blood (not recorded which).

CDR3 sequence (DNA): TGTGCCAGCAGCTTAGTTAGGGGAAACACAGATACGCAGTATTTT. This encodes CASSLVRGNTDTQYF. The genes are TRBV11-2 and TRBJ2-3; possible D gene TRBD1, 5 bases. Germline V gene lookup returns CDR1 SGHAT and CDR2 FQNNGV. This CDR3 comprises 15 residues. With 1 base removed from V and 2 bases from J, the gap between germline ends came to 10 bases.